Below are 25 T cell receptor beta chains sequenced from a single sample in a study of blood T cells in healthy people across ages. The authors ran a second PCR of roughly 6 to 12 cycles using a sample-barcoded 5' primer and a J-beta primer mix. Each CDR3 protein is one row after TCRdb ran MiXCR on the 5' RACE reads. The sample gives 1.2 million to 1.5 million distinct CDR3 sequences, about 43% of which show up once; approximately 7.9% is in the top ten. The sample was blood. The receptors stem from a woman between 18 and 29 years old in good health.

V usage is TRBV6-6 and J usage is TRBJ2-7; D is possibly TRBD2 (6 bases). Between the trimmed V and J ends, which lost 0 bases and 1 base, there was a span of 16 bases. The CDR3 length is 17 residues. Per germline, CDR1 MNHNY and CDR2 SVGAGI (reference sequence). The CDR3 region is CASSYSSRRDKSYEQYF. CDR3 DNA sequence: TGTGCCAGCAGTTACTCGAGCCGGAGGGATAAATCCTACGAGCAGTACTTC.

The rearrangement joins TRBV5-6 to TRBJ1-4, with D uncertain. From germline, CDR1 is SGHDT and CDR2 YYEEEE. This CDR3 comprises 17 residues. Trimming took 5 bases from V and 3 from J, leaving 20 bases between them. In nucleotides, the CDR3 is TGTGCCAGCAGTCCCAAGGTGGCGGTTCGAGCTAATGAAAAACTGTTTTTT. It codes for CASSPKVAVRANEKLFF.

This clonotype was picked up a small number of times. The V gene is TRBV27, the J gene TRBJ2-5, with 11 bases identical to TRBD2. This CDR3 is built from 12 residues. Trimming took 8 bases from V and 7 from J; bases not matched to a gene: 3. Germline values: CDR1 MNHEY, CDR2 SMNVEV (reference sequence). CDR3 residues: CASGTSGGTQYF. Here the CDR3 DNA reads TGTGCCAGCGGGACTAGCGGTGGGACCCAGTACTTC.

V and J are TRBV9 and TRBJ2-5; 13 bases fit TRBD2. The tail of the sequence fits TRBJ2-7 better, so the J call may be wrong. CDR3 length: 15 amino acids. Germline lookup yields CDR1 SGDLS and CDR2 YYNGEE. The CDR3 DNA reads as TGTGCCAGCAGCATTGGACTAGCGGGAGCCAACGAGCAGTACTTC. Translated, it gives CASSIGLAGANEQYF.

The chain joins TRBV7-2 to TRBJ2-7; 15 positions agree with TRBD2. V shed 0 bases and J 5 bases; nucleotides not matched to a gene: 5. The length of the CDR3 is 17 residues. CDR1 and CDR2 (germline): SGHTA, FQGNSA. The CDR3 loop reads CASSLAGLAGGDHEQYF. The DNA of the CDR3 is TGTGCCAGCAGCTTAGCCGGACTAGCGGGAGGGGATCACGAGCAGTACTTC.

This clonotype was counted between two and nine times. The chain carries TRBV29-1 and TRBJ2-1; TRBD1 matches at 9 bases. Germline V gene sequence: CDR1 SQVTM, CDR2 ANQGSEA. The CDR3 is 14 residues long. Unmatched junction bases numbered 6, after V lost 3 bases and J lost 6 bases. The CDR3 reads CSVDGTGWGNEQFF. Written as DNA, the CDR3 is TGCAGCGTTGACGGGACAGGGTGGGGCAATGAGCAGTTCTTC.

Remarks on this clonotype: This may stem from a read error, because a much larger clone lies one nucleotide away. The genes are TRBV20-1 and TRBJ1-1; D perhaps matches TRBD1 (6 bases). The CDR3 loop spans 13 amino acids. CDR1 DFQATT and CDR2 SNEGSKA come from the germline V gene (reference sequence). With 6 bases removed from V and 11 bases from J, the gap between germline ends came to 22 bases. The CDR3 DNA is TGCAGTGCCAGGGGCGGGTCGGCCGGGGCGGCTTTCTTT. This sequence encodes CSARGGSAGAAFF.

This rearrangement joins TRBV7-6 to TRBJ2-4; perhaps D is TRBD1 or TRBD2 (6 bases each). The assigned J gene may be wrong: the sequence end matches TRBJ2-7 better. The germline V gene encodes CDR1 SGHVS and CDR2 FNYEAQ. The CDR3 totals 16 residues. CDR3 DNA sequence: TGTGCCAGCAGCCTATCATTATGGGGGGCACAGTCCGAGCAGTACTTC. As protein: CASSLSLWGAQSEQYF.

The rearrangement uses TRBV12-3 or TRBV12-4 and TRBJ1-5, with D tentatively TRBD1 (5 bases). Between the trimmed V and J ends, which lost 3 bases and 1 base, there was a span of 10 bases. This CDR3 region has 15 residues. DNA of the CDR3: TGTGCCAGCAGTTTCCAAGACAGCAGCAATCAGCCCCAGCATTTT. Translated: CASSFQDSSNQPQHF.

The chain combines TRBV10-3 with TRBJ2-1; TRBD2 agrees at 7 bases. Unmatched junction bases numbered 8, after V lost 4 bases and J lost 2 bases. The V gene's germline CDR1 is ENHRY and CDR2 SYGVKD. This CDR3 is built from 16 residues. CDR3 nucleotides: TGTGCCATCAGTGGGGGGGGGGACGGTCCCTACAATGAGCAGTTCTTC. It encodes CAISGGGDGPYNEQFF.

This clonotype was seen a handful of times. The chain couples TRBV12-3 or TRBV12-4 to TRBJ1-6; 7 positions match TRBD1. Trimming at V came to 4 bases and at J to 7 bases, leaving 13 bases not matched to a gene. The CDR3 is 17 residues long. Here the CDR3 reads CASSSAYRGGGNSPLHF. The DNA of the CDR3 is TGTGCCAGCAGTTCAGCCTACAGGGGAGGAGGAAATTCACCCCTCCACTTT.

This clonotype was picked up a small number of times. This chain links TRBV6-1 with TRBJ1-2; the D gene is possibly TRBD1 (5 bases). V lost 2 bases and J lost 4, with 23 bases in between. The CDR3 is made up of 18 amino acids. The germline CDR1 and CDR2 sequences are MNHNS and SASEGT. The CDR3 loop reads CASSERGGTAEKGYGYTF. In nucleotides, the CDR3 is TGTGCCAGCAGTGAACGGGGGGGTACGGCGGAGAAGGGCTATGGCTACACCTTC.

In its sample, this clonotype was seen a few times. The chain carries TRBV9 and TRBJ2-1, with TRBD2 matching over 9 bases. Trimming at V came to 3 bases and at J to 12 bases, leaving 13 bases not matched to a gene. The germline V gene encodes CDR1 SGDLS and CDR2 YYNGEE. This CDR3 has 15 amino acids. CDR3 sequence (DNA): TGTGCCAGCAGCGCCCTTTCTAGCGGGGAGGGTGCGCAGTTCTTC. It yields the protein CASSALSSGEGAQFF. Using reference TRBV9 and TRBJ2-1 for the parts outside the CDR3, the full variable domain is DSGVTQTPKHLITATGQRVTLRCSPRSGDLSVYWYQQSLDQGLQFLIQYYNGEERAKGNILERFSAQQFPDLHSELNLSSLELGDSALYFCASSALSSGEGAQFFGPGTRLTVL.

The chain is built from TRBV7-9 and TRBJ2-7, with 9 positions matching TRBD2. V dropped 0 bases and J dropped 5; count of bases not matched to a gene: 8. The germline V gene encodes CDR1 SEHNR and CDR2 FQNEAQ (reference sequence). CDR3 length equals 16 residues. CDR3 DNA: TGTGCCAGCAGCTTAGCTGCGGGGGGGATGATTAACGAGCAGTACTTC. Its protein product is CASSLAAGGMINEQYF.

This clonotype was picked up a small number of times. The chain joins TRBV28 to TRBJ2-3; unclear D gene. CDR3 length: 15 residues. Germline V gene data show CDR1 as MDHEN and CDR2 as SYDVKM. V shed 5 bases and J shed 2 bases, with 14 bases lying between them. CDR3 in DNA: TGTGCCAGCAGTCCACTGACCGTCCTCACAGATACGCAGTATTTT. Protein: CASSPLTVLTDTQYF.

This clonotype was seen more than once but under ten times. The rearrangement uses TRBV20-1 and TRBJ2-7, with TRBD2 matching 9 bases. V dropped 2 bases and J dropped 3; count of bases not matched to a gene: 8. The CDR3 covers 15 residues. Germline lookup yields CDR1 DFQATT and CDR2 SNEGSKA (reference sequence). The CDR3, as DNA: TGCAGTGCTAGACCTATAGCGGGAGCAATCTACGAGCAGTACTTC. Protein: CSARPIAGAIYEQYF.

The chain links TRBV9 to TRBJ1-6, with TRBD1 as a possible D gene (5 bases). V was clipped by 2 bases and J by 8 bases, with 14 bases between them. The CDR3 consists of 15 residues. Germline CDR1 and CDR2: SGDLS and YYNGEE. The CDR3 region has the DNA TGTGCCAGCAGCGTCGGACATAACGTAGATTCACCCCTCCACTTT. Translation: CASSVGHNVDSPLHF. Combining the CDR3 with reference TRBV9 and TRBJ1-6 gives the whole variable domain DSGVTQTPKHLITATGQRVTLRCSPRSGDLSVYWYQQSLDQGLQFLIQYYNGEERAKGNILERFSAQQFPDLHSELNLSSLELGDSALYFCASSVGHNVDSPLHFGNGTRLTVT.

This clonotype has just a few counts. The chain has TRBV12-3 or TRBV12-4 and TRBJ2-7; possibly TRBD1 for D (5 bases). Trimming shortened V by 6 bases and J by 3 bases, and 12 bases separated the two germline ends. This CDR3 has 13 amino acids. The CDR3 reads CASSPVGHYEQYF. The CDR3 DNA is TGTGCCAGCAGCCCCGTCGGACACTACGAGCAGTACTTC.

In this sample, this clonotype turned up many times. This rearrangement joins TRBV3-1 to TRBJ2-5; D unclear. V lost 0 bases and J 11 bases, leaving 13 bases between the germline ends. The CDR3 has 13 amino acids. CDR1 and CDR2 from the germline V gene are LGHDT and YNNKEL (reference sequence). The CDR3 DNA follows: TGTGCCAGCAGCCAAGATACCCCTCCTGGGCAGTACTTC. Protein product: CASSQDTPPGQYF.

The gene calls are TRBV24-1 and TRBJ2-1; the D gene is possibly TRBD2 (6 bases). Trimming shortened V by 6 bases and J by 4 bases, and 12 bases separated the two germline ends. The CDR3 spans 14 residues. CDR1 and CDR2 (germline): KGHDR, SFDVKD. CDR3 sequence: CATSQGLKYNEQFF. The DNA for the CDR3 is TGTGCCACCAGTCAGGGACTCAAATACAATGAGCAGTTCTTC.

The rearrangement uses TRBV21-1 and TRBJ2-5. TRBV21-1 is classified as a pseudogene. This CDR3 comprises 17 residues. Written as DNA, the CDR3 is TGTGCCAGCAGCAAAACGGTGGCAGGAGACCCCCAAGAGACCCAGTACTTC. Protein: CASSKTVAGDPQETQYF.

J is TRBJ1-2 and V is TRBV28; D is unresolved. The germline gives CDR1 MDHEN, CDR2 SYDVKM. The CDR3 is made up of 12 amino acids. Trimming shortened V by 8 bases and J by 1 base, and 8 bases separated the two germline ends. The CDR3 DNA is TGTGCCAGCGCGGGAAATAACTATGGCTACACCTTC. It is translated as CASAGNNYGYTF.

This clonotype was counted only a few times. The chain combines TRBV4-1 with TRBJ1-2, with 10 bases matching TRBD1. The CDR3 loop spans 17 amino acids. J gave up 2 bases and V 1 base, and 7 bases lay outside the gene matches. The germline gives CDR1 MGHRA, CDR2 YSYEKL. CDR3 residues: CASSQVAATGGNYGYTF. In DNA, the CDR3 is TGCGCCAGCAGCCAAGTTGCGGCGACAGGGGGCAACTATGGCTACACCTTC.

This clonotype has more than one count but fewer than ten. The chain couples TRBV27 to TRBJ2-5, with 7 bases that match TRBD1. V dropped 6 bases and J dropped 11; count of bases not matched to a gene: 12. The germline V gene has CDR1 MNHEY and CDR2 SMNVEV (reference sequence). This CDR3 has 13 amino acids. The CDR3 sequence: CASSRTTGVGQYF. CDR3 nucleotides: TGTGCCAGCAGCCGAACAACAGGGGTTGGGCAGTACTTC.

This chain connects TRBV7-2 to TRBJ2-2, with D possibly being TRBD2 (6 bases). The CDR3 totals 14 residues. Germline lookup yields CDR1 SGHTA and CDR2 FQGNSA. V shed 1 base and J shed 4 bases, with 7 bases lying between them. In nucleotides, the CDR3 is TGTGCCAGCAGCTTAGTGGGGGGCACCGGGGAGCTGTTTTTT. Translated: CASSLVGGTGELFF.